These 14 T cell receptor beta chains came from one sample sequenced in a study of T cell changes during pregnancy in multiple sclerosis. Clones were sequenced by immunoSEQ multiplex PCR, and TCRdb holds only the in-frame ones, with some missing. The repertoire includes 70,000 to 95,000 clones, approximately 92% of them detected once, and approximately 4.5% sits in the top ten. The sequencing used peripheral blood, collected in the first trimester of pregnancy. These receptor sequences come from a female donor with multiple sclerosis, enrolled in a pregnancy study.

This clone was counted once. The J gene is TRBJ1-1, the V gene TRBV5-1; 7 bases are a match to TRBD1. V gave up 4 bases and J gave up 4 bases; unmatched junction bases: 10. The CDR3 has 15 amino acids. CDR1 SGHRS and CDR2 YFSETQ come from the germline V gene. CDR3 sequence reads: CASSMEGALATEAFF. CDR3 DNA: TGCGCCAGCAGCATGGAGGGGGCCCTGGCCACTGAAGCTTTCTTT.

This clone was detected only once. This chain connects TRBV7-3 to TRBJ1-1; 8 bases are shared with TRBD1. The CDR3 loop spans 14 amino acids. Looked up from germline, CDR1 is SGHTA and CDR2 is FQGTGA. Trimming at V came to 2 bases and at J to 7 bases, leaving 6 bases not matched to a gene. The CDR3 nucleotides read TGTGCCAGCAGCTTAGGCGGACAGGGTAGTGAAGCTTTCTTT. Encoded protein: CASSLGGQGSEAFF.

The gene calls are TRBV5-1 and TRBJ1-3; 7 positions agree with TRBD1. V was pared by 1 base and J by 0 bases, with 10 bases of the junction left unmatched. Germline assignment: CDR1 SGHRS and CDR2 YFSETQ. The CDR3 covers 18 residues. The CDR3 nucleotides are TGCGCCAGCAGCTTGATCCCTCCGGGACAGAGCTCTGGAAACACCATATATTTT. It encodes CASSLIPPGQSSGNTIYF.

The genes are TRBV27 and TRBJ2-3, with 9 bases aligning to TRBD2. V lost 6 bases and J lost 2; bases outside the gene matches: 6. Germline V lookup: CDR1 MNHEY, CDR2 SMNVEV (reference sequence). This CDR3 is 15 amino acids long. CDR3 amino acids: CASSRSGGYTDTQYF. Here the CDR3 DNA reads TGTGCCAGCAGCCGGAGCGGGGGGTACACAGATACGCAGTATTTT.

J is TRBJ1-2 and V is TRBV30; no reliable D call. The CDR3 contains 12 residues. Trimming stripped 1 base from V and 0 bases from J, with 3 bases between. The germline V gene encodes CDR1 GTSNPN and CDR2 SVGIG (reference sequence). The CDR3 DNA follows: TGTGCCTGGAGTGCGGCTAACTATGGCTACACCTTC. Its protein product is CAWSAANYGYTF.

This chain links TRBV29-1 with TRBJ1-4; the D is unclear. V was clipped by 4 bases and J by 2 bases, with 11 bases between them. CDR1 SQVTM and CDR2 ANQGSEA come from the germline V gene. The CDR3 is made up of 14 amino acids. CDR3 in amino acids: CSVGRGSTNEKLFF. The CDR3 DNA reads TGCAGCGTTGGGAGAGGGAGTACTAATGAAAAACTGTTTTTT.

Here the CDR3 reads CASSGTGQETQYF. The DNA of the CDR3 is TGTGCCAGCAGTGGGACAGGTCAAGAGACCCAGTACTTC. The rearrangement uses TRBV6-1 and TRBJ2-5; TRBD1 aligns across 7 bases. The CDR3 contains 13 residues. Germline CDR1 reads MNHNS; CDR2 reads SASEGT. V lost 4 bases to trimming and J lost 2 bases; unmatched junction nucleotides: 1.

Remarks on this clone: At one end the junction does not follow the germline gene, possibly because of a read error. J is TRBJ2-7 and V is TRBV7-2; 9 positions agree with TRBD1. Germline values: CDR1 SGHTA, CDR2 FQGNSA. The CDR3 contains 12 residues. CDR3 nucleotide sequence: TGTGCCAGCAGCTTGGACAGGGGTCGGTCGGCCTTC. Translated, it gives CASSLDRGRSAF.

The chain is built from TRBV5-5 and TRBJ2-1; D is possibly TRBD2 (6 bases). The CDR3 runs 13 residues. V dropped 0 bases and J dropped 9 bases, with 10 bases sitting between them. Germline V gives CDR1 SGHKS, CDR2 YYEKEE (reference sequence). The CDR3 DNA reads as TGTGCCAGCAGCTTGGTCGTTAGCGGTGAGCAGTTCTTC. Its translation: CASSLVVSGEQFF.

J is TRBJ1-2 and V is TRBV4-1; TRBD1 agrees at 7 bases. CDR1 is MGHRA and CDR2 is YSYEKL in the germline V gene. The ends lost 8 bases at V and 6 bases at J; junction bases unmatched: 18. The CDR3 extends over 16 amino acids. The CDR3 region has the DNA TGCGCCAGCCGCCCAAGAACAACAGGGGCAACTGATGGCTACACCTTC. Protein product: CASRPRTTGATDGYTF.

This chain links TRBV7-2 with TRBJ1-2, with 10 positions matching TRBD1. V lost 4 bases, J lost 5 bases, and 10 bases stayed unmatched. The CDR3 is 16 amino acids. CDR1 and CDR2 from the germline V gene are SGHTA and FQGNSA. DNA of the CDR3: TGTGCCAGCAGCTACGACAGGGGGCTTAGTTGGTATGGCTACACCTTC. It specifies CASSYDRGLSWYGYTF.

CDR3 sequence reads: CASSLGGGGGGSYEQYF. The CDR3 nucleotides read TGCGCCAGCAGCTTGGGGGGCGGTGGCGGGGGCTCCTACGAGCAGTACTTC. The V and J genes are TRBV5-1 and TRBJ2-7; 7 nucleotides agree with TRBD2. The junction had 9 bases not matched to a gene; V was cut back by 0 bases and J by 0 bases. Germline V lookup: CDR1 SGHRS, CDR2 YFSETQ. CDR3 length equals 17 residues.

J is TRBJ2-1 and V is TRBV27; no firm D call. The CDR3 runs 11 residues. Germline V gene sequence: CDR1 MNHEY, CDR2 SMNVEV (reference sequence). Trimming cost V 4 bases and J 8 bases, with 6 bases left between them. CDR3 coding DNA: TGTGCCAGCAGTTCGGTGGATGAGCAGTTCTTC. As protein: CASSSVDEQFF.

The chain links TRBV6-5 to TRBJ2-2; 8 nucleotides line up with TRBD2. V was pared by 6 bases and J by 8 bases, with 5 bases of the junction left unmatched. This CDR3 region has 13 residues. CDR1 is MNHEY, CDR2 SVGAGI, per germline. The CDR3 bases are TGTGCCAGCAGCTTAGCGGGGCTGGGGGAGCTGTTTTTT. Amino acid sequence: CASSLAGLGELFF.